A single sample is the source of the 8 T cell receptor beta chains below, sequenced in a study of OX40 agonist ivuxolimab in advanced cancers. Sequencing used immunoSEQ multiplex PCR; TCRdb keeps in-frame clones, though not all of them. The sample contains over 60,000 clones, 84% of which appear only once. The sample in question was CD4+ or CD8+ T cells sorted from blood, obtained in a trial of the OX40 agonist ivuxolimab. Receptors were obtained from an adult with an advanced solid tumor such as melanoma, head and neck, liver or kidney cancer.

This clone turned up a few times. The chain employs TRBV6-1 and TRBJ2-2, with D perhaps matching TRBD2 (6 bases). V lost 0 bases, J lost 7 bases, and 15 bases lay in between. The CDR3 spans 16 residues. Looked up from germline, CDR1 is MNHNS and CDR2 is SASEGT. CDR3 protein: CASSEASGGWGGELFF. CDR3 in DNA: TGTGCCAGCAGTGAAGCGTCTGGAGGGTGGGGCGGGGAGCTGTTTTTT.

The chain uses TRBV2 and TRBJ2-3, with D hard to call. The CDR3 runs 15 residues. The V gene's germline CDR1 is SNHLY and CDR2 FYNNEI. The germline V and J ends were trimmed by 0 bases and 1 base, with 8 bases remaining between them. DNA for the CDR3: TGTGCCAGCAGTGAAGCCGGCGGTCGCACAGATACGCAGTATTTT. Translated, it gives CASSEAGGRTDTQYF.

V gene TRBV7-2 combines with J gene TRBJ2-1, with D unclear. Between the trimmed V and J ends, which lost 5 bases and 3 bases, there was a span of 8 bases. The CDR3 consists of 13 residues. CDR1 and CDR2 from the germline V gene are SGHTA and FQGNSA. The CDR3 nucleotides read TGTGCCAGCAGCCTACGGCGCTACAATGAGCAGTTCTTC. This sequence encodes CASSLRRYNEQFF.

A few counts support this clone. The chain joins TRBV19 to TRBJ1-5; a possible D gene is TRBD1 (5 bases). This CDR3 contains 14 residues. V lost 5 bases to trimming and J lost 7 bases, with 15 bases between them. From germline, CDR1 is LNHDA and CDR2 SQIVND (reference sequence). The DNA for the CDR3 is TGTGCCAGTAGTCCCGGACACACGGGCCAGCCCCAGCATTTT. Its protein product is CASSPGHTGQPQHF.

The rearrangement links TRBV5-1 to TRBJ1-5; no definite D call. V shed 4 bases and J shed 4 bases, with 15 bases lying between them. CDR3 length: 15 amino acids. The V gene's germline CDR1 is SGHRS and CDR2 YFSETQ. CDR3 sequence reads: CASSLGLAGNQPQHF. In nucleotides, the CDR3 is TGCGCCAGCAGCCTCGGACTCGCGGGGAATCAGCCCCAGCATTTT.

The chain links TRBV6-5 to TRBJ2-7, with 7 bases aligning to TRBD2. Germline trimming cut 7 bases from V and 3 bases from J; bases unmatched to any gene: 9. The CDR3 consists of 14 residues. CDR1 is MNHEY and CDR2 is SVGAGI in the germline V gene. The CDR3, as DNA: TGTGCCAGCAAGCGAGGACTAGAGAGCTACGAGCAGTACTTC. Protein product: CASKRGLESYEQYF.

The chain links TRBV18 to TRBJ1-5, with D unresolved. In germline, CDR1 is KGHSH, CDR2 LQKENI. V was trimmed by 2 bases and J by 2 bases, leaving 7 bases between them. This CDR3 region has 14 residues. The CDR3 DNA reads as TGTGCCAGCTCACCAGGGATTGGCAATCAGCCCCAGCATTTT. Translated, it gives CASSPGIGNQPQHF. The complete variable domain, with remaining parts taken from reference TRBV18 and TRBJ1-5, reads NAGVMQNPRHLVRRRGQEARLRCSPMKGHSHVYWYRQLPEEGLKFMVYLQKENIIDESGMPKERFSAEFPKEGPSILRIQQVVRGDSAAYFCASSPGIGNQPQHFGDGTRLSIL.

This chain connects TRBV7-3 to TRBJ2-1, with TRBD1 matching over 11 bases. This CDR3 has 15 residues. The V and J ends lost 5 bases and 8 bases, in that order; junction bases with no gene match: 8. The germline gives CDR1 SGHTA, CDR2 FQGTGA. The CDR3 DNA reads TGTGCCAGCAGCCCCACCGGGACAGGGGGTGATGAGCAGTTCTTC. Protein: CASSPTGTGGDEQFF.